The rows below give T cell receptor beta chains drawn from one sample of a study of blood T cells in healthy people across ages. MiXCR, run by TCRdb on the 5' RACE reads, gives a single entry per CDR3 protein. The table has some 1.4 million distinct CDR3 sequences, roughly 40% seen once. Sample: blood. These receptors all stem from a young woman in good health. Each CDR3 is given with its conserved first and last residue. Each record gives: V gene, J gene, CDR3 protein.

>TRBV27|TRBJ2-3
CASSTPQGRQWNTQYF
>TRBV6-2/TRBV6-3|TRBJ2-5
CASRSTLGGQVETQYF
>TRBV5-1|TRBJ2-6
CASSPRWDSGANVLTF
>TRBV7-2|TRBJ2-5
CASSLVSFGSLETQYF
>TRBV11-2|TRBJ2-3
CASSSPRDRVEDTQYF
>TRBV18|TRBJ1-1
CANTLGQDTEAFF
>TRBV4-2|TRBJ2-5
CASSQDTGTSGGARETQYF
>TRBV7-3|TRBJ2-1
CASSLKPPTGQLNYNEQFF
>TRBV27|TRBJ2-1
CASSLGTSGSIEQFF
>TRBV20-1|TRBJ1-1
CSASQGWGNTEAFF
>TRBV24-1|TRBJ2-1
CATSDGDRSLLNEQFF
>TRBV9|TRBJ2-4
CASSLGPSGGNIQYF
>TRBV3-1|TRBJ2-3
CASRPGWQGSTDTQYF
>TRBV9|TRBJ2-3
CASSALAGSTDTQYF
>TRBV4-1|TRBJ2-3
CASSQDEGGTQYF